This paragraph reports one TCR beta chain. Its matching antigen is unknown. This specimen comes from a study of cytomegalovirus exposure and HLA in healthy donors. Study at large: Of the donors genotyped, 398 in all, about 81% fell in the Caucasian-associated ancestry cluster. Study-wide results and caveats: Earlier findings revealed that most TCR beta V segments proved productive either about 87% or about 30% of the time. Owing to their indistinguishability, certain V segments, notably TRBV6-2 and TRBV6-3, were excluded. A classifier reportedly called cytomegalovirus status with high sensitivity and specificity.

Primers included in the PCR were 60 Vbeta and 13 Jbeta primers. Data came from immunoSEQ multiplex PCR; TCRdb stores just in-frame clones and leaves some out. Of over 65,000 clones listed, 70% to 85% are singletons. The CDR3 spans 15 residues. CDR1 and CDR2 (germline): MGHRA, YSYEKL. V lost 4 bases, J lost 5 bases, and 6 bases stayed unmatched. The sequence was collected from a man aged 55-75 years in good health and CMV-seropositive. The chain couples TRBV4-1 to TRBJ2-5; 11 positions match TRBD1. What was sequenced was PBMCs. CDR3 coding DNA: TGCGCCAGCAGCCGCGGACAGGGGGCCTTCGAGACCCAGTACTTC. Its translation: CASSRGQGAFETQYF.